The entry that follows covers one T cell receptor beta chain sequence. Its antigen is unknown. This record belongs to a study of shared clonotypes between healthy human individuals. The overall study: Donors consisted of a couple of women and three men between 18 and 49.

Original data processing: Junction-only immunoSEQ data arrived without quality scores, meaning filtering differed. TCRdb keeps only in-frame clones here, not all; method: immunoSEQ multiplex PCR. That table gives V, J and clone size, and the DNA gave D and trimming. The sample lists fewer than 3 million clones; approximately 90% were seen once. Nashville, Tennessee was home to all donors, each a Caucasian adult. Points from the study as a whole: Despite large depth, rarefaction showed incomplete sorted-subset sequencing.

The TCR comes from a man younger than 35 in good health. Some clones in this sample may be carry-over from other donors' samples. The source material was naive CD4+ T cells from PBMCs. Subset of the sample: CD45RA+ positively selected.

The CDR3: CASSWSQGVEQYF. The CDR3 nucleotides read TGTGCCAGCAGCTGGTCACAGGGGGTTGAGCAGTACTTC. The chain employs TRBV11-2 and TRBJ2-7; 8 bases line up with TRBD1. The germline V gene has CDR1 SGHAT and CDR2 FQNNGV. Trimming removed 4 bases from V and 7 bases from J; junction bases left unmatched: 6. This CDR3 has 13 residues.